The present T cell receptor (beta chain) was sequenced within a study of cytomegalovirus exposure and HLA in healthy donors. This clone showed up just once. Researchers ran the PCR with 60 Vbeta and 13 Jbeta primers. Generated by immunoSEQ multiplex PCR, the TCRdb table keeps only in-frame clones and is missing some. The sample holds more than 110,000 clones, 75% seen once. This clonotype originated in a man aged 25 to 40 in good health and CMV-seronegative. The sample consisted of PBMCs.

CDR3 nucleotides: TGTGCCAGCAGCTTAGAAGGGGTCGTTAATGAAAAACTGTTTTTT. Protein: CASSLEGVVNEKLFF. V gene TRBV11-2 combines with J gene TRBJ1-4, with TRBD1 as a possible D gene (5 bases). Germline V gives CDR1 SGHAT, CDR2 FQNNGV. The CDR3 totals 15 residues. V lost 0 bases, J lost 4 bases, and 9 bases lay in between.